This T cell receptor beta chain was observed in a study of T cells in pancreatic ductal adenocarcinoma (dated by TCRdb to 2017 to 2019). Study-wide context: Surgically resected pancreatic ductal adenocarcinoma specimens were analyzed for the quantity, spatial distribution, and characteristics of both suppressive cells and tumor-infiltrating CD8+ T cells, an effort aimed at clarifying the adaptive T-cell response occurring naturally.

From its cysteine to its phenylalanine, the CDR3 spans 12 amino acids. Of the read, only the CDR3 DNA is kept; its 36 bases are in frame from base 1. V loses 8 bases, J loses 5 bases, and the germline ends lie 13 bases apart. CDR1 and CDR2 are drawn from the germline V gene (reference sequence): MNHEY, SMNVEV. The study at large found these results: No significant difference in T-cell clonality was found between tumor and blood, with mean clonality of about 0.11 in tumors and approximately 0.07 in blood. Tumor versus blood clonality comparisons may be biased because tumors are enriched in CD45RO+ effector rather than naive T cells, biasing toward lower diversity. Because most pancreatic cancer patients present with inoperable disease, the resected cohort was biased toward the minority with early-stage disease. More total productive templates and about 7.2-fold more unique clonotypes were found in blood samples than in tumor samples.

The immunoSEQ hsTCRB kit was used to amplify TCR beta CDR3 regions from genomic DNA. An Illumina HiSeq system was used to carry out high-throughput TRB CDR3 sequencing. The authors' pipeline ran thus. Sequencing reads were analyzed with the immunoSEQ software, and nonproductive sequences with premature stops or frame-shifts were excluded. Repertoire clonality was computed as one minus Shannon entropy normalized by log2 of the number of unique productive sequences. In TCRdb, the immuneACCESS table is reduced to in-frame sequences with V and J assigned. These tables do not hold every clone; where another copy was compared, an unresolved V gene accounts for under half, and the others remain unexplained. V and J calls plus clone size are reproduced from that table; the DNA served to infer D and trimming. The sample table records around 10,000 clones; 60% to 80% of these occur just once. The ten largest clones capture more than 25% of the sample.

Pancreatic ductal adenocarcinoma patients who had undergone surgery without neoadjuvant therapy were selected. Immediately after surgery, resected tumor tissue was placed into ice-cold media, and part of the tissue was flash frozen for DNA and RNA. Using the DNeasy Blood and Tissue Kit along with Proteinase K and RNase treatment, genomic DNA was extracted from roughly seven PBMC specimens and 9 or 10 flash-frozen tumor specimens. Concerning this clone: There is no known antigen for this receptor. Base qualities are not recorded, but no much larger clone differs from it by a single base.

This TCR was recovered from a human donor with pancreatic ductal adenocarcinoma. The sequence is built from TRBV27 and TRBJ2-7; TRBD1 might be the D gene, on 6 matching bases. The sequencing input was pancreatic tumor tissue. The CDR3 reads as follows: CASSRTAHEQYF. The nucleotide sequence reads TGTGCCAGCTCCCGGACAGCCCACGAGCAGTACTTC.